These T cell receptor beta chains were read from a single sample in a study of prognosis after radiotherapy for stage I lung cancer. MiXCR, run by TCRdb on the multiplex PCR reads, gives a single entry per CDR3 protein. The sample contains over 50,000 distinct CDR3 sequences, about a third of which appear only once. Sequencing was performed on PBMCs, taken before or after stereotactic body radiation therapy (not recorded which). The receptors stem from a donor at least 50 years old with non-small cell lung cancer. The CDR3 runs from the conserved cysteine through the conserved F or W. The D gene is left open where the match is weak. Clone size is shown for a subset of rows, as once, few, many or a class of expanded clone.

cdr3_length | j_call | v_call | clone_size | d_call | cdr3_aa | cdr3_nt
14 | TRBJ1-4 | TRBV29-1 | many | TRBD1 | CSVEDATGREKLFF | TGCAGCGTTGAAGATGCGACAGGGCGGGAAAAACTGTTTTTT
11 | TRBJ2-3 | TRBV12-3/TRBV12-4 | many | NA | CASSLRDTQYF | TGTGCCAGCAGTTTAAGGGATACGCAGTATTTT
16 | TRBJ2-1 | TRBV11-2 | many | NA | CASSLDRGGIGNEQFF | TGTGCCAGCAGCTTAGATAGGGGCGGGATTGGCAATGAGCAGTTCTTC
11 | TRBJ1-1 | TRBV20-1 | NA | TRBD1 | CSARTGGEAFF | TGCAGTGCCAGGACAGGGGGTGAAGCTTTCTTT
13 | TRBJ1-1 | TRBV5-6 | NA | NA | CASSLWTVAEAFF | TGTGCCAGCAGCTTGTGGACAGTGGCTGAAGCTTTCTTT
14 | TRBJ2-7 | TRBV28 | once | TRBD1 | CASRGQGKLYEQYF | TGTGCCAGCAGAGGACAGGGTAAACTCTACGAGCAGTACTTC
13 | TRBJ2-3 | TRBV5-1 | many | NA | CASSWAASDTQYF | TGCGCCAGCAGCTGGGCCGCCAGCGATACGCAGTATTTT
14 | TRBJ2-7 | TRBV9 | many | NA | CASSLGVGGHEQYF | TGTGCCAGCAGCCTAGGGGTCGGGGGGCACGAGCAGTACTTC
12 | TRBJ2-7 | TRBV20-1 | many | TRBD2 | CSAAEGGDEQYF | TGCAGTGCCGCCGAGGGAGGGGACGAGCAGTACTTC
19 | TRBJ2-1 | TRBV12-3/TRBV12-4 | many | TRBD2 | CASTRGRGLAGVIYNEQFF | TGTGCCAGCACCCGAGGGAGGGGGCTAGCGGGAGTTATCTACAATGAGCAGTTCTTC
15 | TRBJ1-2 | TRBV7-9 | NA | NA | CASSLGGSELYGYTF | TGTGCCAGCAGCTTAGGAGGGTCGGAACTCTATGGCTACACCTTC
13 | TRBJ1-5 | TRBV7-2 | many | NA | CASSEVGGQPQHF | TGTGCCAGCAGCGAGGTAGGAGGTCAGCCCCAGCATTTT
18 | TRBJ2-1 | TRBV12-3/TRBV12-4 | many | TRBD2 | CASSLASGRALSYNEQFF | TGTGCCAGCAGTTTGGCTAGCGGGAGGGCCCTCTCCTACAATGAGCAGTTCTTC
15 | TRBJ2-5 | TRBV5-6 | many | NA | CASSLFRGYQETQYF | TGTGCCAGCAGCTTGTTTAGGGGATATCAAGAGACCCAGTACTTC
13 | TRBJ2-3 | TRBV5-1 | many | NA | CASRLAGADTQYF | TGCGCCAGCAGACTAGCTGGGGCAGATACGCAGTATTTT
18 | TRBJ2-2 | TRBV9 | NA | NA | CASSPQVGRASNTGELFF | TGTGCCAGCAGCCCTCAAGTTGGTAGGGCTTCGAACACCGGGGAGCTGTTCTTT
17 | TRBJ2-3 | TRBV28 | NA | NA | CASGSTGLGLHADTQYF | TGTGCCAGCGGATCTACAGGTCTTGGCCTTCACGCAGATACGCAGTATTTT
15 | TRBJ2-7 | TRBV7-2 | many | NA | CASSSIVGPAYEQYF | TGTGCCAGCAGCTCCATCGTTGGCCCTGCCTACGAGCAGTACTTC
14 | TRBJ2-5 | TRBV11-2 | many | NA | CASSFGAPLETQYF | TGTGCCAGCAGCTTTGGGGCCCCCCTAGAGACCCAGTACTTC
11 | TRBJ1-2 | TRBV6-2/TRBV6-3 | many | NA | CASSYQHGYTF | TGTGCCAGCAGTTACCAGCACGGCTACACCTTC
15 | TRBJ2-5 | TRBV4-1 | many | NA | CASSPHRTSRETQYF | TGCGCCAGCAGCCCCCATAGGACATCCCGGGAGACCCAGTACTTC
18 | TRBJ2-7 | TRBV28 | NA | NA | CASISTRAPKEDSYEQYF | TGTGCCAGCATTTCCACCCGAGCCCCCAAAGAAGACTCCTACGAGCAGTACTTC
13 | TRBJ1-1 | TRBV6-1 | many | NA | CASRGHENTEAFF | TGTGCCAGCAGGGGACACGAGAACACTGAAGCTTTCTTT
13 | TRBJ2-1 | TRBV2 | many | NA | CASSPEGYDEQFF | TGTGCCAGCAGTCCGGAGGGGTACGATGAGCAGTTCTTC
17 | TRBJ2-2 | TRBV5-4 | many | TRBD2 | CASSLGGLAGETGELFF | TGTGCCAGCAGCTTGGGCGGACTAGCGGGAGAGACCGGGGAGCTGTTTTTT
15 | TRBJ1-6 | TRBV5-1 | NA | NA | CASSLEGRGNSPLHF | TGCGCCAGCAGCTTGGAAGGGCGAGGGAATTCACCCCTCCACTTT
16 | TRBJ2-1 | TRBV9 | many | NA | CASSVGIGTPYNEQFF | TGTGCCAGCAGCGTAGGCATCGGGACTCCATACAATGAGCAGTTCTTC
17 | TRBJ1-4 | TRBV5-4 | NA | NA | CASSSSGTMVGGEKLFF | TGTGCCAGCAGCTCCTCCGGGACCATGGTAGGTGGAGAAAAACTGTTTTTT
13 | TRBJ2-7 | TRBV6-1 | NA | NA | CATKFKGSYEHYF | TGTGCCACCAAGTTCAAAGGGTCCTACGAGCATTACTTC
14 | TRBJ1-1 | TRBV18 | many | NA | CASSPAGRNTEAFF | TGTGCCAGCTCACCGGCAGGACGGAACACTGAAGCTTTCTTT
15 | TRBJ1-2 | TRBV12-3/TRBV12-4 | many | NA | CASSFTSGGRGGYTF | TGTGCCAGCAGTTTTACCTCGGGGGGGAGGGGAGGCTACACCTTC
16 | TRBJ1-1 | TRBV7-9 | many | NA | CASSLQGGLRNTEAFF | TGTGCCAGCAGCTTACAGGGCGGGTTGAGGAACACTGAAGCTTTCTTT
14 | TRBJ2-7 | TRBV9 | NA | TRBD1 | CASSQQGQGYEQYF | TGTGCCAGTAGCCAGCAGGGACAGGGCTACGAGCAGTACTTC
16 | TRBJ2-3 | TRBV28 | many | TRBD2 | CASSLSAGGFTDTQYF | TGTGCCAGCAGTTTATCAGCGGGAGGATTCACAGATACGCAGTATTTT
13 | TRBJ1-3 | TRBV19 | many | NA | CASSKVSGNTIYF | TGTGCCAGTAGTAAAGTGTCTGGAAACACCATATATTTT
14 | TRBJ2-3 | TRBV20-1 | NA | TRBD2 | CSASKGLAGGTQYF | TGCAGTGCTAGTAAGGGACTAGCGGGTGGTACGCAGTATTTT
13 | TRBJ2-2 | TRBV30 | once | NA | CAWKRTLAGELFF | TGTGCCTGGAAGCGGACTTTAGCCGGGGAGCTGTTTTTT
11 | TRBJ2-2 | TRBV7-2 | many | NA | CASSVTGELFF | TGTGCCAGCAGCGTAACCGGGGAGCTGTTTTTT
15 | TRBJ2-1 | TRBV18 | many | TRBD2 | CASSPLAGAGNEQFF | TGTGCCAGCTCACCCCTAGCGGGAGCGGGCAATGAGCAGTTCTTC
15 | TRBJ1-4 | TRBV30 | many | NA | CAWTPRGAGNEKLFF | TGTGCCTGGACCCCTCGAGGGGCGGGCAATGAAAAACTGTTTTTT
16 | TRBJ2-1 | TRBV10-3 | many | TRBD1 | CAISETGTGIYNEQFF | TGTGCCATCAGTGAGACCGGGACAGGGATCTACAATGAGCAGTTCTTC
14 | TRBJ1-1 | TRBV7-3 | many | NA | CASSASSGNTEAFF | TGTGCCAGCAGCGCCAGTTCAGGGAACACTGAAGCTTTCTTT
11 | TRBJ2-3 | TRBV29-1 | many | NA | CSVDVTDTQYF | TGCAGCGTTGACGTCACAGATACGCAGTATTTT